This T cell receptor (beta chain) is from a study of T cell repertoires in cytomegalovirus infection. Looking at the study overall: CMV infection plus the matching HLA type was flagged by public TCR beta signatures. Overall study findings and caveats: Predominance within the ex vivo response was attributable to HLA-C-restricted CMV-specific TCR beta clonotypes. Summed public TCR beta family frequency identified CMV carriers bearing the relevant HLA.

V was clipped by 1 base and J by 1 base, with 7 bases between them. The CDR3 has 14 amino acids. CDR1 and CDR2 (germline): SEHNR, FQNEAQ (reference sequence). TCRdb independently ran MiXCR on the reads; one entry per CDR3 protein. In the table there are 510,000 or so distinct CDR3 sequences, about 25% of which are singletons. Only a few counts were recorded for this clonotype. The target antigen is unknown. The V gene is TRBV7-9, the J gene TRBJ1-2; D remains unclear. This sequence was found in a human donor in good health (CMV status not recorded). Some clones in this sample may be carry-over from other donors' samples. The material sequenced was PBMCs. CDR3 protein: CASSLGQSNYGYTF. The DNA of the CDR3 is TGTGCCAGCAGCTTAGGGCAGAGTAACTATGGCTACACCTTC.